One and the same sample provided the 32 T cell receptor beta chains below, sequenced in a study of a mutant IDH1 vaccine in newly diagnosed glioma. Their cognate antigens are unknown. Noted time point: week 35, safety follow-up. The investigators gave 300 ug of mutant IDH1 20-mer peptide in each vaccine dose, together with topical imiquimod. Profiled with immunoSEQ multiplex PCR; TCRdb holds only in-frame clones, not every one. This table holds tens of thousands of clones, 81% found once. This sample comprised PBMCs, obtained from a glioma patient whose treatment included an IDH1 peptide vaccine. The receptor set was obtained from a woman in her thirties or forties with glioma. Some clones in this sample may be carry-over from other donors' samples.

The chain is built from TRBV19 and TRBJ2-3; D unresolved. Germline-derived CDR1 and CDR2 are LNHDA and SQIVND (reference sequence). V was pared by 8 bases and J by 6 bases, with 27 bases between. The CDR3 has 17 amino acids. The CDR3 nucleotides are TGTGCCAGTGGGCGAATAGCAAACCTTGCACATTTGGATACGCAGTATTTT. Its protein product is CASGRIANLAHLDTQYF.

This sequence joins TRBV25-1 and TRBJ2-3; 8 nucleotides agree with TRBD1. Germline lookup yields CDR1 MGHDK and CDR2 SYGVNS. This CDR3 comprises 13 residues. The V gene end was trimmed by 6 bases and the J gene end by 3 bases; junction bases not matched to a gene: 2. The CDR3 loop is CASRDRGTDTQYF. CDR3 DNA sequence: TGTGCCAGCAGAGACAGGGGAACAGATACGCAGTATTTT.

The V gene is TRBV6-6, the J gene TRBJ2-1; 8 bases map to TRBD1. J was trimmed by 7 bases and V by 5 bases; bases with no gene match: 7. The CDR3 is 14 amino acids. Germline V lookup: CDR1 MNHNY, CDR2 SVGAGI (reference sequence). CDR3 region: CASSPPDRENEQFF. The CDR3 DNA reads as TGTGCCAGCAGTCCCCCGGACAGGGAAAATGAGCAGTTCTTC.

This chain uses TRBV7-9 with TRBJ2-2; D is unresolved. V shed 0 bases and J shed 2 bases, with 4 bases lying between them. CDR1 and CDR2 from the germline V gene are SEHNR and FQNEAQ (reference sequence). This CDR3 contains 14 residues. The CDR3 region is CASSLAPNTGELFF. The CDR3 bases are TGTGCCAGCAGCTTAGCCCCCAACACCGGGGAGCTGTTTTTT.

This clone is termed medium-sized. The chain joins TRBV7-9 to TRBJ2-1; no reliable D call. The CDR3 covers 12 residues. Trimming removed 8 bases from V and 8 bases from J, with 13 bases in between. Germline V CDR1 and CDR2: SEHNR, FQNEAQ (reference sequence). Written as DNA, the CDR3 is TGTGCCAGCCGCATTGGGTCCGATGAGCAGTTCTTC. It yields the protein CASRIGSDEQFF.

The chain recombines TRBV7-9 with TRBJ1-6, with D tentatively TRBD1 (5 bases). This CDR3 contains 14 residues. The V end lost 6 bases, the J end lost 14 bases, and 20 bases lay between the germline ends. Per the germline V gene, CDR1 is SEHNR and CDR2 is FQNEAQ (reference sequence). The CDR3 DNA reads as TGTGCCAGCAGGGGGGACGGCGAACTGGGGGCCCTCCACTTT. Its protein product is CASRGDGELGALHF.

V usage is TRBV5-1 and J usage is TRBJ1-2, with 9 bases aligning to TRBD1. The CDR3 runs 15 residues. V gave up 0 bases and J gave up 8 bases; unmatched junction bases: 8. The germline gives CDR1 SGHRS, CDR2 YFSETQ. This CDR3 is CASSLAATGGEGYTF. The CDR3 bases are TGCGCCAGCAGCTTGGCCGCGACAGGGGGAGAGGGCTACACCTTC.

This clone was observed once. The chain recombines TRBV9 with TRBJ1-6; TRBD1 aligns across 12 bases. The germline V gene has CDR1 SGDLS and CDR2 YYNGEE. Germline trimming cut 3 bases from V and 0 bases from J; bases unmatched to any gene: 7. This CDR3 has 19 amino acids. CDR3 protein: CASSARDRGRPSYNSPLHF. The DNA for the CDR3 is TGTGCCAGCAGCGCCCGGGACAGGGGGCGGCCCTCCTATAATTCACCCCTCCACTTT. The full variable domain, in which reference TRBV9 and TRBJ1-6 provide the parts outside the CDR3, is DSGVTQTPKHLITATGQRVTLRCSPRSGDLSVYWYQQSLDQGLQFLIQYYNGEERAKGNILERFSAQQFPDLHSELNLSSLELGDSALYFCASSARDRGRPSYNSPLHFGNGTRLTVT.

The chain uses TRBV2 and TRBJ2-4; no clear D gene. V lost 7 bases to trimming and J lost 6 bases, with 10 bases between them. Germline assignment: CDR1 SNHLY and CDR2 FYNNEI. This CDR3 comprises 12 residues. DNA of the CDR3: TGTGCCAGCACCGCAAATGGAAACATTCAGTACTTC. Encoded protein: CASTANGNIQYF. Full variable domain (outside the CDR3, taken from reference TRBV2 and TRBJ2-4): EPEVTQTPSHQVTQMGQEVILRCVPISNHLYFYWYRQILGQKVEFLVSFYNNEISEKSEIFDDQFSVERPDGSNFTLKIRSTKLEDSAMYFCASTANGNIQYFGAGTRLSVL.

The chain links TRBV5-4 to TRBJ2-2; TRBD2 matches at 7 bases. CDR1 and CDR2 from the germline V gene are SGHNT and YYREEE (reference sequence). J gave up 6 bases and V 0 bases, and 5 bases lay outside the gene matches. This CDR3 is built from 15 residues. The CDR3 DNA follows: TGTGCCAGCAGCTTGGCTATGGGGGGGGCCGGGGAGCTGTTTTTT. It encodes CASSLAMGGAGELFF.

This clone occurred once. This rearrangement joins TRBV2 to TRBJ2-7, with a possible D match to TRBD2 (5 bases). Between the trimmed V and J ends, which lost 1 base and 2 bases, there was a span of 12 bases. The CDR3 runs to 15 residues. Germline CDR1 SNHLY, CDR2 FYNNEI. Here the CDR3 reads CASSEGILAAYEQYF. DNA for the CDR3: TGTGCCAGCAGTGAAGGGATCCTAGCCGCCTACGAGCAGTACTTC.

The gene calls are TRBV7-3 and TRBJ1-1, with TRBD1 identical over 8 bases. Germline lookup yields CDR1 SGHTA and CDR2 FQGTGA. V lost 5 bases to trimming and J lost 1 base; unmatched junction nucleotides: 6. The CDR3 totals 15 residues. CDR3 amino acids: CASSLQGVKNTEAFF. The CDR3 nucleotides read TGTGCCAGCAGCCTACAGGGGGTGAAGAACACTGAAGCTTTCTTT.

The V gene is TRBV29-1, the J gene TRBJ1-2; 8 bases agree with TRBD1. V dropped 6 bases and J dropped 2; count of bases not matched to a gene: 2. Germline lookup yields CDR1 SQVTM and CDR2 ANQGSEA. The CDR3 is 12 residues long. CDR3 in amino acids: CSVGDRNYGYTF. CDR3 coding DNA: TGCAGCGTCGGGGACAGGAACTATGGCTACACCTTC. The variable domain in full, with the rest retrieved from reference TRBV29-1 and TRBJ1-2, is SAVISQKPSRDICQRGTSLTIQCQVDSQVTMMFWYRQQPGQSLTLIATANQGSEATYESGFVIDKFPISRPNLTFSTLTVSNMSPEDSSIYLCSVGDRNYGYTFGSGTRLTVV.

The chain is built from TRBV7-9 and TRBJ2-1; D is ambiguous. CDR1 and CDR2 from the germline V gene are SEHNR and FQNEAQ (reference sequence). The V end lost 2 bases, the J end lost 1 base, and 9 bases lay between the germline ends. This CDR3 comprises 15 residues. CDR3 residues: CASSLRAASYNEQFF. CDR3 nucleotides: TGTGCCAGCAGCTTACGCGCTGCGTCCTACAATGAGCAGTTCTTC. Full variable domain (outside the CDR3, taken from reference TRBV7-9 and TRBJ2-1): DTGVSQNPRHKITKRGQNVTFRCDPISEHNRLYWYRQTLGQGPEFLTYFQNEAQLEKSRLLSDRFSAERPKGSFSTLEIQRTEQGDSAMYLCASSLRAASYNEQFFGPGTRLTVL.

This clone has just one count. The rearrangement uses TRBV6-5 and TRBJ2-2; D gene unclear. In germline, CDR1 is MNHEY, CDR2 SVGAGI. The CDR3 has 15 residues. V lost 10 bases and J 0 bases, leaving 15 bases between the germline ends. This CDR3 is CANSIIGPNTGELFF. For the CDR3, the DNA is TGTGCCAACAGCATCATTGGTCCGAACACCGGGGAGCTGTTTTTT.

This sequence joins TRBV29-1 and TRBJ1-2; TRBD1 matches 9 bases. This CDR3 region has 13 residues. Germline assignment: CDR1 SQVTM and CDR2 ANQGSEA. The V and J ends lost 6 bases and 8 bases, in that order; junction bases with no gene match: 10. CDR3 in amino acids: CSVPQQGAEGYTF. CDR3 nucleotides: TGCAGCGTCCCACAACAGGGGGCGGAGGGCTACACCTTC. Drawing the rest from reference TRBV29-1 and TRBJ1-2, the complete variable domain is SAVISQKPSRDICQRGTSLTIQCQVDSQVTMMFWYRQQPGQSLTLIATANQGSEATYESGFVIDKFPISRPNLTFSTLTVSNMSPEDSSIYLCSVPQQGAEGYTFGSGTRLTVV.

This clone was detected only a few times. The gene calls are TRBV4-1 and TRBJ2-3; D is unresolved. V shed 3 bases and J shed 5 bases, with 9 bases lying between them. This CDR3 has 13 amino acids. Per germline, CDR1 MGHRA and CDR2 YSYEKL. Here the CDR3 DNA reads TGCGCCAGCAGCCACCTGGAAGGAGATACGCAGTATTTT. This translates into CASSHLEGDTQYF.

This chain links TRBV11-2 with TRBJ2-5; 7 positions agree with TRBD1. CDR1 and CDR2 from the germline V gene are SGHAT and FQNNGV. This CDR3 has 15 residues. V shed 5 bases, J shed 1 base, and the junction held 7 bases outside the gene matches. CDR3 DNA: TGTGCCAGCAGCAGGGACAGTGAGGGCCAAGAGACCCAGTACTTC. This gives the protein CASSRDSEGQETQYF.

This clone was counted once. Here the CDR3 reads CASSVLGQEAFF. In nucleotides, the CDR3 is TGTGCCAGCAGCGTATTGGGACAAGAAGCTTTCTTT. The chain employs TRBV9 and TRBJ1-1, with D possibly being TRBD1 (6 bases). Per germline, CDR1 SGDLS and CDR2 YYNGEE. The CDR3 sequence is 12 residues long. V was clipped by 1 base and J by 8 bases, with 9 bases between them.

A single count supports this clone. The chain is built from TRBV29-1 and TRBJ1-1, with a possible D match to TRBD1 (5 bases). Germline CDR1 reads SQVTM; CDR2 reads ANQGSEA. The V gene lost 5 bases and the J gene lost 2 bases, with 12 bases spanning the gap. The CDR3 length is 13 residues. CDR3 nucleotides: TGCAGCGTTAGCGGGGCGAAAAACACTGAAGCTTTCTTT. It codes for CSVSGAKNTEAFF.

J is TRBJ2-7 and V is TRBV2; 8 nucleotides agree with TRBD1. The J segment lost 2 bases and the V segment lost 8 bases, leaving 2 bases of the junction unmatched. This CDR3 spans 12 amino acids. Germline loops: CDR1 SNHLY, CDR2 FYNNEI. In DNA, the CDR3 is TGTGCCAGCGGACAGGGCACCTACGAGCAGTACTTC. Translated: CASGQGTYEQYF.

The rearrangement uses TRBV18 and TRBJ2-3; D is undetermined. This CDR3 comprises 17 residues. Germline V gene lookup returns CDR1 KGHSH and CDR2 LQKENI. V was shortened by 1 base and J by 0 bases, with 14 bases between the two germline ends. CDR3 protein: CASSPRKVLSSTDTQYF. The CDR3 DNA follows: TGTGCCAGCTCACCACGAAAGGTTCTTTCTAGCACAGATACGCAGTATTTT.

The CDR3 sequence: CASSPASGLSYEQYF. The DNA of the CDR3 is TGTGCCAGCTCACCAGCTAGCGGTCTCTCCTACGAGCAGTACTTC. The chain combines TRBV18 with TRBJ2-7; 7 positions match TRBD2. The CDR3 loop spans 15 amino acids. Germline V CDR1 and CDR2: KGHSH, LQKENI. V lost 2 bases and J lost 0; bases outside the gene matches: 4.

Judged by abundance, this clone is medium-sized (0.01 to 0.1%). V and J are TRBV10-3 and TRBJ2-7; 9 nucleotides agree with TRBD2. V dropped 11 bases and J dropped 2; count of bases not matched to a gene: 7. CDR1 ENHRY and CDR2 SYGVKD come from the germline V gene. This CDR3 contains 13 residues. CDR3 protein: CAVEAGGAYEQYF. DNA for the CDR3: TGTGCCGTGGAAGCGGGGGGAGCCTACGAGCAGTACTTC.

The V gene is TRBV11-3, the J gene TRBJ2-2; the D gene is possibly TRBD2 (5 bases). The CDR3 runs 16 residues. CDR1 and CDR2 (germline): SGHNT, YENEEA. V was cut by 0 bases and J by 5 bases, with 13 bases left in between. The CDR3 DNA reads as TGTGCCAGCAGCTTAGACCGGCCCCCGGGGACCGGGGAGCTGTTTTTT. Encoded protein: CASSLDRPPGTGELFF.

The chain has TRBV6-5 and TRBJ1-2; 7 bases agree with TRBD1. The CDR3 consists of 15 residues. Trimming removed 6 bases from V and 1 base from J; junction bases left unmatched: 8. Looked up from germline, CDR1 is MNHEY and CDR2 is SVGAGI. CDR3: CASSPDRALNYGYTF. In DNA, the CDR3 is TGTGCCAGCAGCCCCGACAGGGCCCTTAACTATGGCTACACCTTC.

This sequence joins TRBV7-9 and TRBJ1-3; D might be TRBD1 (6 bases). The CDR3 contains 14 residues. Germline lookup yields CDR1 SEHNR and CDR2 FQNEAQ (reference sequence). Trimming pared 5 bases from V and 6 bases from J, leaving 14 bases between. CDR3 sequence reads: CASSQQGEENTIYF. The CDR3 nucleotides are TGTGCCAGCAGCCAACAGGGTGAGGAAAACACCATATATTTT.

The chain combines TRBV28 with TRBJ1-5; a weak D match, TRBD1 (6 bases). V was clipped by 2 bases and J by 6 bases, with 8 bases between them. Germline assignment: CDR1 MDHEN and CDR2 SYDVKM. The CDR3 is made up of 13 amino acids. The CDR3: CASSLQGRQPQHF. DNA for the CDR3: TGTGCCAGCAGTTTACAGGGGCGTCAGCCCCAGCATTTT.

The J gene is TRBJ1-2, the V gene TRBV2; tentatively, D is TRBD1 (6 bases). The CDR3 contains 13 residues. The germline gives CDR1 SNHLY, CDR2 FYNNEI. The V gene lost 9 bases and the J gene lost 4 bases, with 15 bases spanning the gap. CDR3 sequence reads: CASNRVGGYGYTF. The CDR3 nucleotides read TGTGCCAGTAACAGGGTCGGTGGCTATGGCTACACCTTC.

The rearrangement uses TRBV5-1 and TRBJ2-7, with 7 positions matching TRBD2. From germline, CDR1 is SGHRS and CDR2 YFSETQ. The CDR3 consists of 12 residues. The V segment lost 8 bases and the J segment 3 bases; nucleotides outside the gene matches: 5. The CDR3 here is CASSTSDYEQYF. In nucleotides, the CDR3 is TGCGCCAGTTCCACTAGCGACTACGAGCAGTACTTC.

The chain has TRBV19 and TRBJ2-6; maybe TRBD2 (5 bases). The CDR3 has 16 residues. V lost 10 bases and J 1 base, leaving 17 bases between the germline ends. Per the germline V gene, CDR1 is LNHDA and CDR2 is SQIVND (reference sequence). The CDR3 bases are TGTGCCACCAGGTCATCTGGGAGATCTGGGGCCAACGTCCTGACTTTC. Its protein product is CATRSSGRSGANVLTF. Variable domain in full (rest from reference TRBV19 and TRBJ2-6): DGGITQSPKYLFRKEGQNVTLSCEQNLNHDAMYWYRQDPGQGLRLIYYSQIVNDFQKGDIAEGYSVSREKKESFPLTVTSAQKNPTAFYLCATRSSGRSGANVLTFGAGSRLTVL.

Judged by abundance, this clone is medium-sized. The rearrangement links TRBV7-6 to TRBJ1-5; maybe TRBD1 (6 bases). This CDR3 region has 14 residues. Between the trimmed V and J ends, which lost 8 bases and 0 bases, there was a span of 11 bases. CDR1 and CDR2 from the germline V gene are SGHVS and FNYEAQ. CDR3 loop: CASSRGGSNQPQHF. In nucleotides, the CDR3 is TGTGCCAGCTCCCGAGGGGGTAGCAATCAGCCCCAGCATTTT. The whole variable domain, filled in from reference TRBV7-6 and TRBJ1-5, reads GAGVSQSPRYKVTKRGQDVALRCDPISGHVSLYWYRQALGQGPEFLTYFNYEAQQDKSGLPNDRFSAERPEGSISTLTIQRTEQRDSAMYRCASSRGGSNQPQHFGDGTRLSIL.